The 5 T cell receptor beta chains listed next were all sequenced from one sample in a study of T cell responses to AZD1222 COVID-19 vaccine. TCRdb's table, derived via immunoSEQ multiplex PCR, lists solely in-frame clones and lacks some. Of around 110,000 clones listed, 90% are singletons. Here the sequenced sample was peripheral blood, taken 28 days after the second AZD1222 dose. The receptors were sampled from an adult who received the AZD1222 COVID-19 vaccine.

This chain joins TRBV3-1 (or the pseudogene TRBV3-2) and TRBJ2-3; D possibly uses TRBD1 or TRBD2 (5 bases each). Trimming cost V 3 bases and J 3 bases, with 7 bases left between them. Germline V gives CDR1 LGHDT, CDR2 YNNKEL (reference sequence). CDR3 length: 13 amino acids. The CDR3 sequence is CASSQGTTDTQYF. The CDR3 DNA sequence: TGTGCCAGCAGCCAGGGGACGACAGATACGCAGTATTTT.

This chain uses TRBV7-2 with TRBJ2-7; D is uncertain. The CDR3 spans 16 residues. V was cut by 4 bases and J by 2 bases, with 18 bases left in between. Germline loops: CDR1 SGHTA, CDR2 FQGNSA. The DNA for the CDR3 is TGTGCCAGCAGCTCTCAGTCACCCACGATAGCCTACGAGCAGTACTTC. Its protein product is CASSSQSPTIAYEQYF.

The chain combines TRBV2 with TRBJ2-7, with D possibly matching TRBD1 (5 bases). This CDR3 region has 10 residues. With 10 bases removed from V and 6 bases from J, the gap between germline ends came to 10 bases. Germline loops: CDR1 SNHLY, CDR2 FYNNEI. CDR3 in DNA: TGTGCCACCTCAGGGTCCGAGCAGTACTTC. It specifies CATSGSEQYF.

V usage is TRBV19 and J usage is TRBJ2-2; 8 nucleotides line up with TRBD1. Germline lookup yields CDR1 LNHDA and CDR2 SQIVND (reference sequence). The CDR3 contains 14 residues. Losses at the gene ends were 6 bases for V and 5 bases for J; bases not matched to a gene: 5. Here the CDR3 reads CASRQGAWTGELFF. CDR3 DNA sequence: TGTGCCAGTAGGCAGGGGGCTTGGACCGGGGAGCTGTTTTTT.

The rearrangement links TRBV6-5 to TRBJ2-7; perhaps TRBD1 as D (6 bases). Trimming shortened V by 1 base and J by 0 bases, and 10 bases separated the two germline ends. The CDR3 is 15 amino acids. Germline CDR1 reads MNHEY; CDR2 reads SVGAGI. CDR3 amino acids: CASSYYDRSSYEQYF. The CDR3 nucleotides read TGTGCCAGCAGTTACTACGACAGGAGCTCCTACGAGCAGTACTTC.